A single sample gave rise to the 30 T cell receptor beta chains below, sequenced in a study of T cells in women clearing cervical HPV infection. The protocol was immunoSEQ multiplex PCR, while the TCRdb copy is restricted to in-frame clones and leaves out a portion. The sample's table shows roughly 22,000 clones. The specimen was blood buffy coat. The receptors shown here come from a woman between 18 and 75 years old with a cervical HPV16 infection that either progressed to CIN3+ or cleared (not recorded which).

As regards this clone: The read ends 3 residues shy of where the CDR3 ends; the end is completed using the germline J gene. This chain uses TRBV30 with TRBJ1-5; no clear D. Germline CDR1 is GTSNPN and CDR2 is SVGIG (reference sequence). The CDR3 consists of 15 residues. V was clipped by 2 bases and J by 0 bases, with 11 bases between them. The chain's CDR3 is CAWSYQSGSNQPQHF. CDR3 bases read: TGTGCCTGGAGTTACCAGTCGGGTAGCAATCAGCCC.

As concerns this clone: The observed sequence ends 3 residues before the CDR3 terminus, with the missing tail filled in from the germline J gene. This chain uses TRBV20-1 with TRBJ2-7; no reliable D call. The germline V gene encodes CDR1 DFQATT and CDR2 SNEGSKA (reference sequence). This CDR3 region has 12 residues. V gave up 6 bases and J gave up 5 bases, with 14 bases separating them. The covered CDR3 bases are TGCAGTGCCACGGAACGCGGCGACGAG. It translates to CSATERGDE. The entire CDR3 is CSATERGDEQYF.

About this clone: The read gets to within 3 residues of the CDR3 end, and the germline J gene fills in the rest. The chain has TRBV2 and TRBJ2-1; 8 nucleotides match TRBD2. With 7 bases clipped from V and 4 bases from J, the junction kept 6 bases outside the gene matches. CDR1 and CDR2 from the germline V gene are SNHLY and FYNNEI. The CDR3 has 14 amino acids. The chain's CDR3 is CASMAGGWYNEQFF. The CDR3 bases that were read are TGTGCCAGCATGGCGGGAGGCTGGTACAATGAG. Supplemented by reference TRBV2 and TRBJ2-1, the full variable domain reads EPEVTQTPSHQVTQMGQEVILRCVPISNHLYFYWYRQILGQKVEFLVSFYNNEISEKSEIFDDQFSVERPDGSNFTLKIRSTKLEDSAMYFCASMAGGWYNEQFFGPGTRLTVL.

With respect to this clone: The sequenced fragment ends 3 residues before the CDR3 boundary, so the rest is inferred from the germline J gene. This sequence joins TRBV13 and TRBJ1-2; no definite D call. With 3 bases removed from V and 5 bases from J, the gap between germline ends came to 16 bases. Germline V gene data show CDR1 as PRHDT and CDR2 as FYEKMQ (reference sequence). This CDR3 is 15 amino acids long. CDR3 protein: CASSLGWAGEYGYTF. CDR3 DNA, as far as it was read: TGTGCCAGCAGCTTGGGCTGGGCAGGAGAGTATGGC.

As regards this clone: The read is 3 residues too short to cover the CDR3 end, so that end is filled in from the germline J gene. This sequence joins TRBV6-1 and TRBJ2-4, with 8 bases lining up with TRBD1. The CDR3 is 14 residues long. Germline V gene data show CDR1 as MNHNS and CDR2 as SASEGT. CDR3 DNA, as far as it was read: TGTGCCAGCAGTGACCCTGGACAGGGAACGCGT. Encoded protein: CASSDPGQGTR. The CDR3, in full, reads CASSDPGQGTRQYF.

A note on this clone: The read ends 3 residues early relative to the CDR3; the germline J gene fills the gap. The rearrangement joins TRBV30 to TRBJ2-4; a possible D gene is TRBD1 (6 bases). CDR1 is GTSNPN and CDR2 is SVGIG in the germline V gene (reference sequence). CDR3 size: 14 residues. CDR3 residues: CAWSVRGGREPQYF. The sequenced part of the CDR3 DNA is TGTGCCTGGAGTGTAAGAGGGGGTCGCGAGCCT.

Remarks on this clone: The read ends 3 residues before the CDR3 terminus; that terminus is restored from the germline J gene. This sequence joins TRBV5-1 and TRBJ1-2; possibly TRBD1 for D (6 bases). The germline gives CDR1 SGHRS, CDR2 YFSETQ. V lost 3 bases and J 1 base, leaving 16 bases between the germline ends. This CDR3 is built from 16 residues. CDR3 amino acids: CASSSLGQPDNYGYTF. CDR3 bases read: TGCGCCAGCAGCTCCCTAGGACAGCCAGATAACTATGGC.

Regarding this clone: The read ends 3 residues shy of where the CDR3 ends; the end is completed using the germline J gene. The rearrangement joins TRBV30 to TRBJ1-2; 7 bases are shared with TRBD1. From germline, CDR1 is GTSNPN and CDR2 SVGIG (reference sequence). J was trimmed by 0 bases and V by 0 bases; bases with no gene match: 4. This CDR3 has 15 amino acids. CDR3 loop: CAWSVGGGSNYGYTF. Partial CDR3 DNA: TGTGCCTGGAGTGTAGGGGGCGGCTCTAACTATGGC.

To note about this clone: Read sequence stops 3 residues before the CDR3 end, and the germline J gene provides the missing end. J is TRBJ2-5 and V is TRBV19; possible D gene TRBD2, 6 bases. CDR3 length equals 13 residues. Trimming removed 5 bases at V and 5 bases at J, with 12 bases between. Germline CDR1 is LNHDA and CDR2 is SQIVND (reference sequence). CDR3 loop: CASSGWGEETQYF. CDR3 DNA, as far as it was read: TGTGCCAGTAGTGGGTGGGGGGAGGAGACC. Complete variable domain (other parts from reference TRBV19 and TRBJ2-5): DGGITQSPKYLFRKEGQNVTLSCEQNLNHDAMYWYRQDPGQGLRLIYYSQIVNDFQKGDIAEGYSVSREKKESFPLTVTSAQKNPTAFYLCASSGWGEETQYFGPGTRLLVL.

On this clone: The CDR3 is cut off 3 residues early in the read; its end comes from the germline J gene. The gene calls are TRBV23-1 and TRBJ1-1, with D possibly matching TRBD1 (5 bases). TRBV23-1 is marked as an open reading frame, function uncertain. The CDR3 covers 13 residues. Trimming took 4 bases from V and 6 from J, leaving 12 bases between them. The CDR3 bases that were read are TGCGCCAGCAGTCCCGACCAGGGTGCTGAA. Protein product: CASSPDQGAE. Given in full, the CDR3 is CASSPDQGAEAFF.

Worth noting for this clone: The read stops 3 residues short of the end of the CDR3; the missing end is completed from the germline J gene. The chain is built from TRBV6-1 and TRBJ1-3; D ambiguous. With 3 bases removed from V and 2 bases from J, the gap between germline ends came to 11 bases. CDR3 length equals 15 residues. CDR1 and CDR2 from the germline V gene are MNHNS and SASEGT. Incomplete CDR3 DNA: TGTGCCAGCAGTGATATGGTCTGGCCTGGAAACACC. Translated: CASSDMVWPGNT. In full, the CDR3 reads CASSDMVWPGNTIYF.

On this clone itself: The read terminates 3 residues ahead of where the CDR3 ends, so the germline J gene completes it. The rearrangement uses TRBV29-1 and TRBJ1-2; 9 nucleotides align to TRBD1. Losses at the gene ends were 2 bases for V and 4 bases for J; bases not matched to a gene: 8. This CDR3 is built from 15 residues. CDR1 and CDR2 from the germline V gene are SQVTM and ANQGSEA. CDR3 DNA, as far as it was read: TGCAGCGTTGAACCCGGGACAGGGACGTTCTATGGC. This gives the protein CSVEPGTGTFYG. The CDR3 reads in full as CSVEPGTGTFYGYTF.

Remarks on this clone: With the read ending 3 residues before the CDR3 end, the germline J gene is used to fill in that end. The gene calls are TRBV14 and TRBJ2-5; 9 bases match TRBD1. V lost 5 bases to trimming and J lost 4 bases; unmatched junction nucleotides: 8. Germline loops: CDR1 SGHDN, CDR2 FVKESK. This CDR3 spans 15 amino acids. The chain's CDR3 is CASSFRQGDRETQYF. CDR3 bases read: TGTGCCAGCAGCTTCCGACAGGGGGATAGAGAGACC.

Notes on this clone: The observed sequence ends 3 residues before the CDR3 terminus, with the missing tail filled in from the germline J gene. The chain employs TRBV7-9 and TRBJ2-2; the match to TRBD1 covers 10 bases. CDR3 size: 15 residues. Germline V gene lookup returns CDR1 SEHNR and CDR2 FQNEAQ (reference sequence). CDR3 sequence reads: CASTTDRGQNEKLFF. The sequenced CDR3 bases are TGTGCCAGCACCACTGACAGGGGGCAAAATGAAAAG.

On this clone: The DNA ends 3 residues before the CDR3 does, and the rest of the CDR3 is filled in from the germline J gene. The genes are TRBV7-9 and TRBJ1-3, with 9 bases that match TRBD1. This CDR3 comprises 15 residues. The V segment lost 5 bases and the J segment 2 bases; nucleotides outside the gene matches: 4. Germline loops: CDR1 SEHNR, CDR2 FQNEAQ (reference sequence). The sequenced CDR3 bases are TGTGCCAGCAGCCCACGACAGGGGGCTGGAAACACC. Residues: CASSPRQGAGNT. The full CDR3 is CASSPRQGAGNTIYF.

Regarding this clone: Read data end 3 residues before the CDR3 end; the end is taken from the germline J gene. The V and J genes are TRBV5-1 and TRBJ1-1, with D perhaps matching TRBD1 (5 bases). V lost 4 bases, J lost 0 bases, and 10 bases lay in between. The CDR3 contains 14 residues. Germline V gene data show CDR1 as SGHRS and CDR2 as YFSETQ. CDR3 sequence reads: CASSTGGVNTEAFF. Partial CDR3 DNA: TGCGCCAGCAGCACCGGGGGGGTGAACACTGAA. Together with reference TRBV5-1 and TRBJ1-1, the CDR3 gives the full variable domain: KAGVTQTPRYLIKTRGQQVTLSCSPISGHRSVSWYQQTPGQGLQFLFEYFSETQRNKGNFPGRFSGRQFSNSRSEMNVSTLELGDSALYLCASSTGGVNTEAFFGQGTRLTVV.

Note on this clone: The sequenced fragment ends 3 residues before the CDR3 boundary, so the rest is inferred from the germline J gene. V and J are TRBV30 and TRBJ2-2; TRBD2 might be the D (5 bases). Germline CDR1 is GTSNPN and CDR2 is SVGIG (reference sequence). V was trimmed by 4 bases and J by 4 bases, leaving 19 bases between them. CDR3 length equals 16 residues. CDR3 sequence: CAWKNPGRGRTGELFF. The sequenced CDR3 bases are TGTGCCTGGAAGAATCCGGGGAGAGGACGCACCGGGGAG.

Points on this clone: The read ends 3 residues before the CDR3 terminus; that terminus is restored from the germline J gene. The J gene is TRBJ2-5, the V gene TRBV7-2; perhaps TRBD1 as D (5 bases). The V and J ends lost 5 bases and 4 bases respectively, with 17 bases between them. The CDR3 sequence is 15 residues long. Germline V gene sequence: CDR1 SGHTA, CDR2 FQGNSA. CDR3 DNA, as far as it was read: TGTGCCAGCAGCCCAAGCCCCCAGGGTACAGAGACC. This encodes CASSPSPQGTET. In full, the CDR3 is CASSPSPQGTETQYF.

Comments on this clone: One junction end disagrees with the germline gene, perhaps due to a read error. Read coverage stops 3 residues before the CDR3 terminus; the germline J gene supplies the remainder. The rearrangement links TRBV7-9 to TRBJ1-6; D is unresolved. The CDR3 runs 14 residues. Per the germline V gene, CDR1 is SEHNR and CDR2 is FQNEAQ (reference sequence). CDR3 DNA, as far as it was read: TGTGCCAGCAGCGTCGGGTCCTACAATTCACCC. This gives the protein CASSVGSYNSP. The whole CDR3 reads CASSVGSYNSPLHF.

Regarding this clone: The read terminates 3 residues ahead of where the CDR3 ends, so the germline J gene completes it. The rearrangement joins TRBV5-1 to TRBJ1-4, with D hard to call. Looked up from germline, CDR1 is SGHRS and CDR2 is YFSETQ. CDR3 length equals 14 residues. Deletions cut 0 bases from V and 9 bases from J, with 12 bases between. The CDR3 region is CASSLDRAQKKLFF. CDR3 bases read: TGCGCCAGCAGCTTGGACAGAGCTCAGAAAAAA.

About this clone itself: The CDR3 end is not reached by the read, which stops 3 residues before it; the germline J gene fills it in. V is TRBV2 and J is TRBJ1-1; 7 bases map to TRBD1. Germline lookup yields CDR1 SNHLY and CDR2 FYNNEI. This CDR3 has 13 amino acids. V lost 10 bases to trimming and J lost 0 bases; unmatched junction nucleotides: 5. The DNA read from the CDR3 is TGTGCCACCCGACAGGGTCTGAACACTGAA. Residues: CATRQGLNTE. The entire CDR3 protein reads CATRQGLNTEAFF.

A remark on this clone: An end of the junction differs from the germline gene, which may be a read error. The read is 3 residues too short to cover the CDR3 end, so that end is filled in from the germline J gene. The rearrangement uses TRBV30 and TRBJ1-3; no reliable D call. The CDR3 loop spans 14 amino acids. Germline loops: CDR1 GTSNPN, CDR2 SVGIG (reference sequence). The covered CDR3 bases are TGTGCCTGGAGTGTAGGTAGCTCTGGAAACACG. Its translation is CAWSVGSSGNT. The complete CDR3 sequence is CAWSVGSSGNTIYF.

With respect to this clone: The read ends 3 residues shy of where the CDR3 ends; the end is completed using the germline J gene. The chain uses TRBV7-3 and TRBJ2-5; 8 nucleotides align to TRBD2. J gave up 3 bases and V 2 bases, and 5 bases lay outside the gene matches. Germline values: CDR1 SGHTA, CDR2 FQGTGA. The CDR3 has 15 residues. Incomplete CDR3 DNA: TGTGCCAGCAGCTTATCGGGACTAGAGAAAGAGACC. This codes for CASSLSGLEKET. The full CDR3 is CASSLSGLEKETQYF.

A word on this clone: The read terminates 3 residues ahead of where the CDR3 ends, so the germline J gene completes it. Other DNA variants within this sample encode the same CDR3. The chain employs TRBV12-3 or TRBV12-4 and TRBJ2-3, with TRBD2 identical over 14 bases. The CDR3 has 15 amino acids. The CDR3 bases that were read are TGTGCCAGCAGTCTGACTAGCGGGAGGGGAGAGACG. Its protein product is CASSLTSGRGET. The CDR3 reads in full as CASSLTSGRGETQYF.

Worth noting for this clone: The read terminates 3 residues ahead of where the CDR3 ends, so the germline J gene completes it. V is TRBV9 and J is TRBJ2-3; D not certain. Looked up from germline, CDR1 is SGDLS and CDR2 is YYNGEE. The ends were cut back, 0 bases at V and 6 bases at J, with 11 bases in the middle. The CDR3 is 14 amino acids. This CDR3 reads CASSVEGTVDTQYF. CDR3 DNA, as far as it was read: TGTGCCAGCAGCGTAGAGGGTACTGTGGATACG.

In regard to this clone: With the read ending 3 residues before the CDR3 end, the germline J gene is used to fill in that end. V usage is TRBV7-9 and J usage is TRBJ1-2; D is possibly TRBD1 (5 bases). The CDR3 extends over 14 amino acids. Germline CDR1 SEHNR, CDR2 FQNEAQ (reference sequence). CDR3 sequence reads: CASSLRGSTDTYTF. The sequenced CDR3 bases are TGTGCCAGCAGCTTAAGGGGTAGCACAGATACC. Variable domain in full (rest from reference TRBV7-9 and TRBJ1-2): DTGVSQNPRHKITKRGQNVTFRCDPISEHNRLYWYRQTLGQGPEFLTYFQNEAQLEKSRLLSDRFSAERPKGSFSTLEIQRTEQGDSAMYLCASSLRGSTDTYTFGSGTRLTVV.

With regard to this clone: Coverage ceases 3 residues before the CDR3 finishes, and the germline J gene fills in the end. The chain combines TRBV10-3 with TRBJ2-1; 7 bases line up with TRBD2. V was clipped by 8 bases and J by 4 bases; unmatched bases: 8. The length of the CDR3 is 14 residues. Germline-derived CDR1 and CDR2 are ENHRY and SYGVKD. The CDR3 spells CAIGTSGGYNEQFF. The DNA read from the CDR3 is TGTGCCATCGGTACGTCGGGGGGATACAATGAG.

About this clone itself: The read terminates 3 residues ahead of where the CDR3 ends, so the germline J gene completes it. The chain has TRBV5-1 and TRBJ2-5; 11 nucleotides match TRBD2. Germline-derived CDR1 and CDR2 are SGHRS and YFSETQ. J lost 1 base, V lost 4 bases, and 6 bases had no gene match. This CDR3 contains 16 residues. The CDR3: CASSAIGTSGQETQYF. CDR3 DNA, as far as it was read: TGCGCCAGCAGCGCAATCGGGACTAGCGGCCAAGAGACC.

A note on this clone: The read finishes 3 residues shy of the CDR3 end, and the germline J gene is used to complete it. This chain joins TRBV7-2 and TRBJ2-1; 7 bases are a match to TRBD2. The CDR3 covers 15 residues. The V segment lost 5 bases and the J segment 4 bases; nucleotides outside the gene matches: 8. Germline CDR1 and CDR2: SGHTA and FQGNSA. CDR3 loop: CASSPLADLYNEQFF. Partial CDR3 DNA: TGTGCCAGCAGCCCGCTAGCGGATCTTTACAATGAG.

As for this clone: The CDR3 end falls 3 residues outside the read, so it is completed with the germline J gene. The J gene is TRBJ2-2, the V gene TRBV7-3, with 7 bases matching TRBD1. The CDR3 is 17 amino acids. V was pared by 1 base and J by 4 bases, with 9 bases of the junction left unmatched. Germline V CDR1 and CDR2: SGHTA, FQGTGA. The CDR3 DNA, read in part, is TGTGCCAGCAGCTTAATGTCCGGGACAGCCTCCACCGGGGAG. Amino acids: CASSLMSGTASTGE. The entire CDR3 sequence reads CASSLMSGTASTGELFF.